What follows describes a single T cell receptor beta chain. The antigen is undetermined. The data belong to a study of cytomegalovirus exposure and HLA in healthy donors. With 5 bases removed from V and 3 bases from J, the gap between germline ends came to 10 bases. The CDR3 sequence is 13 residues long. The V gene's germline CDR1 is WNHNN and CDR2 SYGVQD (reference sequence). Whole-study results and caveats: Most subjects had HLA-A and HLA-B alleles reportedly predicted accurately by TCR beta sequences.

The PCR made use of 60 Vbeta and 13 Jbeta primers. Here immunoSEQ multiplex PCR was the method, and the copy in TCRdb shows in-frame clones only, minus some. The table records 100,000 to 150,000 clones, roughly 82% of them present only once. The sequencing sample was made of PBMCs. This sequence was found in a woman younger than 35 in good health and CMV-seropositive. The chain employs TRBV10-1 and TRBJ1-1; D gene ambiguous. DNA for the CDR3: TGCGCCAGCAGTACTGAATATGACACTGAAGCTTTCTTT. This gives the protein CASSTEYDTEAFF.